The clone carrying this TCR beta chain has only a few counts. Its target is not known. Together with a sample-barcoded 5' primer, a J-beta primer mix was included in a second PCR lasting roughly 6 to 12 cycles. TCRdb passed the 5' RACE reads through MiXCR, listing each CDR3 protein once. Among 1.5 million to 2 million distinct CDR3 sequences listed, 30% to 40% were seen once. This sample was taken from a study of blood T cells in healthy people across ages. Germline values: CDR1 DFQATT, CDR2 SNEGSKA (reference sequence). V was pared by 4 bases and J by 0 bases, with 4 bases of the junction left unmatched. This CDR3 contains 14 residues. Notes on the study in general: A greater number of naive CD4+ cells and higher diversity distinguished long-lived donors from aged donors.

Sequencing was carried out using blood. The V gene is TRBV20-1, the J gene TRBJ2-3, with 7 bases matching TRBD2. The sequence came from a human donor in good health. CDR3 bases: TGCAGTGCTAATTGGGGACTAAGCACAGATACGCAGTATTTT. As protein: CSANWGLSTDTQYF.